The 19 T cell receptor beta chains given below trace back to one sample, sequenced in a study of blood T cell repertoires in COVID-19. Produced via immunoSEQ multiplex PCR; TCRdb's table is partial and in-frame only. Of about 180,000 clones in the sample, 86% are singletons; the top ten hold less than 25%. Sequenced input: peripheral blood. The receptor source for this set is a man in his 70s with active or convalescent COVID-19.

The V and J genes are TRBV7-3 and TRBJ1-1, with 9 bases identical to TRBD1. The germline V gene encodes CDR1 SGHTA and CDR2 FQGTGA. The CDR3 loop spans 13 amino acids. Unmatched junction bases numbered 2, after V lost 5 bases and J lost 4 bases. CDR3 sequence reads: CASSTTGGTEAFF. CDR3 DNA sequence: TGTGCCAGCAGCACGACAGGGGGCACTGAAGCTTTCTTT. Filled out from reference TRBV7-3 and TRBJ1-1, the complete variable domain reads GAGVSQTPSNKVTEKGKYVELRCDPISGHTALYWYRQSLGQGPEFLIYFQGTGAADDSGLPNDRFFAVRPEGSVSTLKIQRTERGDSAVYLCASSTTGGTEAFFGQGTRLTVV.

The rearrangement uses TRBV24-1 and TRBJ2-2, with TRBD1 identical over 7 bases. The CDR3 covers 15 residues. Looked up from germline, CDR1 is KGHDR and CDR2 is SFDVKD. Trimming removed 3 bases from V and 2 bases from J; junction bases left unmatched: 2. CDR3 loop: CATSDTGANTGELFF. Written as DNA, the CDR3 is TGTGCCACCAGTGATACAGGGGCCAACACCGGGGAGCTGTTTTTT.

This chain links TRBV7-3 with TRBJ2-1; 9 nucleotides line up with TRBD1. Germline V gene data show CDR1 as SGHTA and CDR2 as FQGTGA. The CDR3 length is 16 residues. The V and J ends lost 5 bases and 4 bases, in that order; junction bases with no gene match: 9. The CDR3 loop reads CASSPNGQGSYNEQFF. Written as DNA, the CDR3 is TGTGCCAGCAGCCCCAACGGACAGGGGAGTTACAATGAGCAGTTCTTC.

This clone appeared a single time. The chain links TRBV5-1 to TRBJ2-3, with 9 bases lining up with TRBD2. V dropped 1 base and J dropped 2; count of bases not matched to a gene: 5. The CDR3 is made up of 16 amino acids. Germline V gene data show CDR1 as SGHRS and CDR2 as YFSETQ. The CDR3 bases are TGCGCCAGCAGCTTGTTAGCGGGGGCCACCACAGATACGCAGTATTTT. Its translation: CASSLLAGATTDTQYF.

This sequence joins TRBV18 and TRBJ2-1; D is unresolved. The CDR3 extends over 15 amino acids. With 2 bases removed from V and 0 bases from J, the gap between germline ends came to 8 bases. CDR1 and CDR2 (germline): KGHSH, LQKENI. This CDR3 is CASSPSRASYNEQFF. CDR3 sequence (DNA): TGTGCCAGCTCACCATCGAGAGCCTCCTACAATGAGCAGTTCTTC.

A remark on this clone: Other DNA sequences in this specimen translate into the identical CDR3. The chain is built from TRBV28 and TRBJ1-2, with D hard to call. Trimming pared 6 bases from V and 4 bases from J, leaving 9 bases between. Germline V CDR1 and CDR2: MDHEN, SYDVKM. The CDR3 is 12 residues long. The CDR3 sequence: CASRPGGYGYTF. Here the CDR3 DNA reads TGTGCCAGCAGACCCGGCGGCTATGGCTACACCTTC.

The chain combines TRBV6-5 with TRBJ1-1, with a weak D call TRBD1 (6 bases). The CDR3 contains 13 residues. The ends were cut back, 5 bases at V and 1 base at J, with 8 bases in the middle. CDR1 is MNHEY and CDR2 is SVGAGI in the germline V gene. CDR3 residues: CASSKTGNTEAFF. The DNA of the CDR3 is TGTGCCAGCAGTAAGACAGGGAACACTGAAGCTTTCTTT.

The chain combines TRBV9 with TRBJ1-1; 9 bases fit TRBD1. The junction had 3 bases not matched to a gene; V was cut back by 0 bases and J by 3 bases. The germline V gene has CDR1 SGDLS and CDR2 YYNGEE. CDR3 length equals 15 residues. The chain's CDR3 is CASSVGGQGDTEAFF. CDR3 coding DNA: TGTGCCAGCAGCGTAGGGGGACAGGGTGACACTGAAGCTTTCTTT.

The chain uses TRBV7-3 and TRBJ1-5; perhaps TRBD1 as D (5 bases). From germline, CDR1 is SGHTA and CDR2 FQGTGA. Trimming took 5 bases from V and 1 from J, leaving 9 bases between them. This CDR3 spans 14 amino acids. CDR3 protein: CASSPRQSNQPQHF. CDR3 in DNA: TGTGCCAGCAGCCCCCGACAGAGCAATCAGCCCCAGCATTTT.

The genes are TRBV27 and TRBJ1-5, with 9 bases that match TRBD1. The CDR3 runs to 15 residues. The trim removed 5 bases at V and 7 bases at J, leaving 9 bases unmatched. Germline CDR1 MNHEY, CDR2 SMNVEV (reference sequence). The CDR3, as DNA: TGTGCCAGCAGTGAGGACAGGGGACGGGGCCAGCCCCAGCATTTT. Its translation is CASSEDRGRGQPQHF.

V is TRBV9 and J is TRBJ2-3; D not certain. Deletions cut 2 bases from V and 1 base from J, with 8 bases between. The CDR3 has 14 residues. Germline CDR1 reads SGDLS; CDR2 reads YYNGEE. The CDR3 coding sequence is TGTGCCAGCAGCGTGTCCGGTGGCACAGATACGCAGTATTTT. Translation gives CASSVSGGTDTQYF.

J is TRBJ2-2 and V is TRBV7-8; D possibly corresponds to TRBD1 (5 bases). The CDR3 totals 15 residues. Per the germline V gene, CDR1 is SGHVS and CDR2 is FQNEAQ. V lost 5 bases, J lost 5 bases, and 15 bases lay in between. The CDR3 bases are TGTGCCAGCAGCCGAGCAAGGGGTTGGACCGGGGAGCTGTTTTTT. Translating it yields CASSRARGWTGELFF.

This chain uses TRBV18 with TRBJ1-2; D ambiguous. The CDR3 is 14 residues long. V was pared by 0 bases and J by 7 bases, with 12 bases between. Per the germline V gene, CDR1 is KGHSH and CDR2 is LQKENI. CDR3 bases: TGTGCCAGCTCACCACCGAATGTGGGCTCTGGCTACACCTTC. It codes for CASSPPNVGSGYTF.

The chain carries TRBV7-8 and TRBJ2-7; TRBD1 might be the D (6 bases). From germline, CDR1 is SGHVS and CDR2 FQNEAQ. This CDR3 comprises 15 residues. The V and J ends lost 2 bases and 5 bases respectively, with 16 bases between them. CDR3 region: CASSLPPGTRDEQYF. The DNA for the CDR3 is TGTGCCAGCAGCTTACCCCCCGGGACAAGGGACGAGCAGTACTTC.

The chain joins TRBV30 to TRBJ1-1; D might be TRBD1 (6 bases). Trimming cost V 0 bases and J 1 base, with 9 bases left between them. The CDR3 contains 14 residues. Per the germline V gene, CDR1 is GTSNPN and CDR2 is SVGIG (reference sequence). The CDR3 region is CAWSVGDKNTEAFF. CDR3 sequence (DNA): TGTGCCTGGAGTGTTGGGGACAAGAACACTGAAGCTTTCTTT.

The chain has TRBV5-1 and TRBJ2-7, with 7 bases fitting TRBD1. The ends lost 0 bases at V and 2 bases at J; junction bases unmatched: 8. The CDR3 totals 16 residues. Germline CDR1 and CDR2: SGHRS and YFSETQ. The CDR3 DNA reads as TGCGCCAGCAGCTTGGCAGACAGGGACCTACCCTACGAGCAGTACTTC. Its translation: CASSLADRDLPYEQYF.

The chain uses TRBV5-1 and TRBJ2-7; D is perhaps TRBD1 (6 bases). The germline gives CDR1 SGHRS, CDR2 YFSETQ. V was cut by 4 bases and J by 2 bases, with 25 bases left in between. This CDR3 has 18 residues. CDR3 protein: CASSLSLIQGIFTYEQYF. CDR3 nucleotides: TGCGCCAGCAGCCTATCCTTAATACAGGGAATTTTCACCTACGAGCAGTACTTC.

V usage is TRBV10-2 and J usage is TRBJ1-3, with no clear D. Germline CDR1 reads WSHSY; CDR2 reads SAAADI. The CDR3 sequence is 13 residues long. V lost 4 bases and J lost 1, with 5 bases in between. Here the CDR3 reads CASSGYSGNTIYF. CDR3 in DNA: TGCGCCAGCAGTGGCTATTCTGGAAACACCATATATTTT.

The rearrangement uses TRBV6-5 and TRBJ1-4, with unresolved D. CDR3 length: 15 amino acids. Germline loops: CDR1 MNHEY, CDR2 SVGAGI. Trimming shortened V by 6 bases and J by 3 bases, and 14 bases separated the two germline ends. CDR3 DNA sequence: TGTGCCAGCAGAACACCGGACTATTCTAATGAAAAACTGTTTTTT. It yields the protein CASRTPDYSNEKLFF.